These 6 T cell receptor beta chains originate from one sample sequenced in a study of response to subunit inactivated influenza vaccine. In TCRdb, the RT-PCR reads were re-called with MiXCR into one record per CDR3 protein. The table shows approximately 160,000 distinct CDR3 sequences, with about 10% occurring only once. The source material was CD8+ T cells sorted from PBMCs, sampled around 25 months after vaccination. All receptors derive from a man between 50 and 70 years old who received an inactivated influenza vaccine.

This clonotype was observed many times. J is TRBJ2-3 and V is TRBV28, with TRBD2 matching 7 bases. This CDR3 contains 20 residues. Trimming at V came to 3 bases and at J to 2 bases, leaving 20 bases not matched to a gene. Germline CDR1 and CDR2: MDHEN and SYDVKM. CDR3 loop: CASSFVLRLDSTSLTDTQYF. CDR3 DNA: TGTGCCAGCAGTTTCGTTCTTCGGTTGGATTCGACTAGCCTCACAGATACGCAGTATTTT. The full variable domain, completed using reference TRBV28 and TRBJ2-3, is DVKVTQSSRYLVKRTGEKVFLECVQDMDHENMFWYRQDPGLGLRLIYFSYDVKMKEKGDIPEGYSVSREKKERFSLILESASTNQTSMYLCASSFVLRLDSTSLTDTQYFGPGTRLTVL.

J is TRBJ2-5 and V is TRBV6-1, with TRBD1 as a possible D gene (6 bases). The germline V gene encodes CDR1 MNHNS and CDR2 SASEGT. V was trimmed by 6 bases and J by 2 bases, leaving 16 bases between them. The CDR3 consists of 15 residues. CDR3 nucleotides: TGTGCCAGCAGCCAAGAGGGGGTGGCGCAAGAGACCCAGTACTTC. Its protein is CASSQEGVAQETQYF.

This clonotype was recorded a few times. The rearrangement links TRBV27 to TRBJ2-7; possibly TRBD2 for D (7 bases). CDR1 MNHEY and CDR2 SMNVEV come from the germline V gene (reference sequence). The V and J ends lost 4 bases and 5 bases respectively, with 18 bases between them. CDR3 length equals 15 residues. CDR3 sequence (DNA): TGTGCCAGCAGTTCCGCCTTGGGGGGGGGCCACGAGCAGTACTTC. Its translation is CASSSALGGGHEQYF.

V is TRBV28 and J is TRBJ2-7, with 12 bases aligning to TRBD2. CDR1 MDHEN and CDR2 SYDVKM come from the germline V gene. The CDR3 runs to 15 residues. J gave up 5 bases and V 6 bases, and 8 bases lay outside the gene matches. The CDR3 sequence: CASRGGTSGWDEQYF. The CDR3 nucleotides read TGTGCCAGCAGAGGGGGGACTAGCGGGTGGGACGAGCAGTACTTC.

The rearrangement links TRBV27 to TRBJ1-1; no reliable D call. CDR3 size: 16 residues. V was clipped by 6 bases and J by 5 bases, with 22 bases between them. Germline V gene data show CDR1 as MNHEY and CDR2 as SMNVEV (reference sequence). Here the CDR3 reads CASSHRGPLGGTEAFF. The CDR3 coding sequence is TGTGCCAGCAGCCACCGGGGTCCACTGGGCGGGACTGAAGCTTTCTTT.

This clonotype has a handful of counts. V gene TRBV30 combines with J gene TRBJ2-6; TRBD1 matches 8 bases. Germline V CDR1 and CDR2: GTSNPN, SVGIG (reference sequence). Unmatched junction bases numbered 1, after V lost 1 base and J lost 2 bases. This CDR3 comprises 15 residues. In nucleotides, the CDR3 is TGTGCCTGGAGTGGACAGGGGACTGGGGCCAACGTCCTGACTTTC. Its protein is CAWSGQGTGANVLTF.